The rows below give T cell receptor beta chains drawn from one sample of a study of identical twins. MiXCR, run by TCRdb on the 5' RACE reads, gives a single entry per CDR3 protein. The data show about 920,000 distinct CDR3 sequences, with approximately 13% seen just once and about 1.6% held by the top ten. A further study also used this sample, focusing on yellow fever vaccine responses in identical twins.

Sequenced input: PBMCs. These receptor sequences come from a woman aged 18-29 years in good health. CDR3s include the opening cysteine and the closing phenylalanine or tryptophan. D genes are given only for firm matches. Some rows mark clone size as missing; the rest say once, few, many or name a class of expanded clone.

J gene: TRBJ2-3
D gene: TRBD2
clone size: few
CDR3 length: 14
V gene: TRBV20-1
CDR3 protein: CSASTSGGPGTQYF
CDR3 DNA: TGCAGTGCATCGACTAGCGGGGGGCCTGGTACGCAGTATTTT

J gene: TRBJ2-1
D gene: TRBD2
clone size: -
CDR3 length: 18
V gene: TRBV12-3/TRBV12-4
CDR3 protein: CASSLGSSGTILFKGQFF
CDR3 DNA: TGTGCCAGCAGTTTAGGGAGCTCCGGGACTATTTTATTTAAAGGGCAGTTCTTC

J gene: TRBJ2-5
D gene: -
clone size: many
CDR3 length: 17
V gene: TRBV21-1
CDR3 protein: CASSKGPGVGGMKTQYF
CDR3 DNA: TGTGCCAGCAGCAAAGGACCTGGGGTGGGCGGTATGAAGACCCAGTACTTC

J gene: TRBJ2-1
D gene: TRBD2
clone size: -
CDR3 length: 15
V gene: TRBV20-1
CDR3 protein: CSARVASGPYNEQFF
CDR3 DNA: TGCAGTGCTAGAGTGGCTAGCGGCCCCTACAATGAGCAGTTCTTC

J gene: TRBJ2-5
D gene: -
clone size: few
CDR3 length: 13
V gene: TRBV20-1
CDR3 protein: CSARGSGQETQYF
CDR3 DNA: TGCAGTGCTAGAGGCAGCGGCCAAGAGACCCAGTACTTC

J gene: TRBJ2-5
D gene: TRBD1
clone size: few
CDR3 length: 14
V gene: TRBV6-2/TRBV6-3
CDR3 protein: CASSLTGQRETQYF
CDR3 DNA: TGTGCCAGCAGCCTTACGGGACAGAGAGAGACCCAGTACTTC

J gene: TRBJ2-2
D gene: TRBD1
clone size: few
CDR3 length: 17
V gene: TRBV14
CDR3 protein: CASSTIQGARMAGELFF
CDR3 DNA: TGTGCCAGCAGCACAATACAGGGGGCGCGTATGGCCGGGGAGCTGTTTTTT

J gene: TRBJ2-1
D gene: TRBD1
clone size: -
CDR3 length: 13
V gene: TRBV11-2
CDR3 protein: CASSTDRAGEQFF
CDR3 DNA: TGTGCCAGCAGCACAGACAGGGCCGGTGAGCAGTTCTTC

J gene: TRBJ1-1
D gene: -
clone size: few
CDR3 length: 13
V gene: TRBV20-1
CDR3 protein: CSARAGRNTEAFF
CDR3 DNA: TGCAGTGCTAGGGCGGGGCGAAACACTGAAGCTTTCTTT

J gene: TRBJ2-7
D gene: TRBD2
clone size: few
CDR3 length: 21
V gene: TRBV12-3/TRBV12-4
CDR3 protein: CASSLGAGTSGRFHSSYEQYF
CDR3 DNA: TGTGCCAGCAGTTTAGGGGCCGGGACTAGCGGGCGGTTTCATAGCTCCTACGAGCAGTACTTC